Below are 20 T cell receptor beta chains sequenced from a single sample in a study of shared clonotypes between healthy human individuals. Naive CD8 isolation took CD45RO-negative cells positively selected for CCR7 and excluded terminally differentiated effector memory CD45RA+ cells. Only in-frame clones appear in the TCRdb table, and some are missing; sequencing was by immunoSEQ multiplex PCR. In the table there are about 2 million clones, over 85% of which are singletons. The sample consisted of naive CD8+ T cells sorted from blood. All receptors come from a man aged 18-30 years in good health.

Only one count was recorded for this clone. The chain carries TRBV19 and TRBJ2-7, with TRBD2 matching over 11 bases. J gave up 2 bases and V 5 bases, and 5 bases lay outside the gene matches. CDR3 length: 15 residues. CDR1 and CDR2 (germline): LNHDA, SQIVND (reference sequence). Here the CDR3 DNA reads TGTGCCAGTAGTGCCGGGACTAGCGGACCCTACGAGCAGTACTTC. The encoded protein is CASSAGTSGPYEQYF.

The gene calls are TRBV19 and TRBJ1-5; D is unresolved. Germline values: CDR1 LNHDA, CDR2 SQIVND (reference sequence). V was shortened by 3 bases and J by 5 bases, with 11 bases between the two germline ends. This CDR3 contains 14 residues. CDR3 region: CASSMGSSYQPQHF. CDR3 sequence (DNA): TGTGCCAGTAGTATGGGCAGTTCATATCAGCCCCAGCATTTT.

The rearrangement joins TRBV7-9 to TRBJ1-6, with TRBD1 matching 10 bases. Trimming at V came to 1 base and at J to 2 bases, leaving 2 bases not matched to a gene. The germline V gene has CDR1 SEHNR and CDR2 FQNEAQ (reference sequence). The length of the CDR3 is 17 residues. CDR3 sequence: CASSLGGTGAYNSPLHF. DNA for the CDR3: TGTGCCAGCAGCTTAGGGGGGACAGGGGCCTATAATTCACCCCTCCACTTT.

The rearrangement joins TRBV5-1 to TRBJ1-3; no clear D gene. The CDR3 contains 17 residues. Trimming took off 0 bases at V and 0 bases at J, with 13 bases between the two ends. The germline CDR1 and CDR2 sequences are SGHRS and YFSETQ. CDR3 coding DNA: TGCGCCAGCAGCTTGGATGGACGGACCCTCTCTGGAAACACCATATATTTT. It specifies CASSLDGRTLSGNTIYF.

The chain combines TRBV6-5 with TRBJ2-7; tentative D call: TRBD2 (6 bases). The CDR3 loop spans 13 amino acids. Germline values: CDR1 MNHEY, CDR2 SVGAGI. V dropped 2 bases and J dropped 5 bases, with 10 bases sitting between them. The DNA of the CDR3 is TGTGCCAGCAGTTACGGAGGGGCCAACGAGCAGTACTTC. This sequence encodes CASSYGGANEQYF.

A remark on this clone: The sample holds other DNA sequences that translate to the same CDR3. CDR3 in DNA: TGTGCCAGCAGTTTGATTGGGAGCTACGAGCAGTACTTC. Translated, it gives CASSLIGSYEQYF. This chain joins TRBV28 and TRBJ2-7; TRBD2 might be the D (5 bases). Per the germline V gene, CDR1 is MDHEN and CDR2 is SYDVKM. This CDR3 has 13 amino acids. V gave up 3 bases and J gave up 3 bases, with 9 bases separating them.

V usage is TRBV12-5 and J usage is TRBJ2-3; D unclear. The germline V gene has CDR1 LGHNT and CDR2 FRNRAP. This CDR3 is built from 15 residues. V was shortened by 7 bases and J by 1 base, with 15 bases between the two germline ends. CDR3 coding DNA: TGTGCTAGTGTCAGAGGCGTAGCTGGCACAGATACGCAGTATTTT. It specifies CASVRGVAGTDTQYF.

The sample holds one count of this clone. The chain uses TRBV5-6 and TRBJ1-5; D gene unclear. Looked up from germline, CDR1 is SGHDT and CDR2 is YYEEEE. This CDR3 has 14 amino acids. The V end was cut by 0 bases, the J end by 1 base, with 5 bases between. In DNA, the CDR3 is TGTGCCAGCAGCTTGGCATACAGCAATCAGCCCCAGCATTTT. Its translation: CASSLAYSNQPQHF.

This chain joins TRBV19 and TRBJ2-1; 7 bases align to TRBD1. V was clipped by 3 bases and J by 6 bases; unmatched bases: 2. The CDR3 has 13 amino acids. Germline lookup yields CDR1 LNHDA and CDR2 SQIVND (reference sequence). The DNA for the CDR3 is TGTGCCAGTAGTATTAGGACAGGCAATGAGCAGTTCTTC. It encodes CASSIRTGNEQFF.

V gene TRBV7-2 combines with J gene TRBJ2-7; D may be TRBD1 (6 bases). Germline-derived CDR1 and CDR2 are SGHTA and FQGNSA. V was shortened by 1 base and J by 4 bases, with 20 bases between the two germline ends. This CDR3 is 17 amino acids long. CDR3 residues: CASSLEPDSRRWYEQYF. The DNA for the CDR3 is TGTGCCAGCAGCTTAGAACCGGACAGCCGAAGGTGGTACGAGCAGTACTTC.

V gene TRBV7-9 combines with J gene TRBJ1-1; 8 bases fit TRBD1. Trimming removed 7 bases from V and 2 bases from J; junction bases left unmatched: 6. The length of the CDR3 is 14 residues. Looked up from germline, CDR1 is SEHNR and CDR2 is FQNEAQ (reference sequence). Written as DNA, the CDR3 is TGTGCCAGCAACCGACAGGGGATCAACACTGAAGCTTTCTTT. Translated, it gives CASNRQGINTEAFF. The whole variable domain, filled in from reference TRBV7-9 and TRBJ1-1, reads DTGVSQNPRHKITKRGQNVTFRCDPISEHNRLYWYRQTLGQGPEFLTYFQNEAQLEKSRLLSDRFSAERPKGSFSTLEIQRTEQGDSAMYLCASNRQGINTEAFFGQGTRLTVV.

The chain has TRBV4-3 and TRBJ2-3, with D perhaps matching TRBD2 (6 bases). Looked up from germline, CDR1 is LGHNA and CDR2 is YSLEER. Trimming removed 0 bases from V and 1 base from J, with 14 bases in between. The length of the CDR3 is 17 residues. In nucleotides, the CDR3 is TGCGCCAGCAGCCAAGATCTATCGGGCGGGGGCACAGATACGCAGTATTTT. This gives the protein CASSQDLSGGGTDTQYF.

The CDR3 bases are TGTGCCAGCAGCGTAGGGGGAGCCCAGGACGAAGCTTTCTTT. It is translated as CASSVGGAQDEAFF. This rearrangement joins TRBV9 to TRBJ1-1; the D is unclear. CDR1 SGDLS and CDR2 YYNGEE come from the germline V gene. This CDR3 region has 14 residues. Trimming cost V 0 bases and J 8 bases, with 14 bases left between them.

As concerns this clone: A read error may account for a junction end that differs from germline. The rearrangement uses TRBV15 and TRBJ2-7, with 10 bases identical to TRBD1. The germline V gene has CDR1 LNHNV and CDR2 YYDKDF (reference sequence). The CDR3 runs 15 residues. CDR3 residues: CATSALNSGTGVELF. The DNA of the CDR3 is TGTGCCACCAGCGCCTTAAATTCCGGGACAGGGGTTGAACTTTTC.

V and J are TRBV9 and TRBJ1-3; 10 positions match TRBD1. There are 16 residues in the CDR3. Losses at the gene ends were 3 bases for V and 2 bases for J; bases not matched to a gene: 5. In germline, CDR1 is SGDLS, CDR2 YYNGEE. CDR3 coding DNA: TGTGCCAGCAGCGGCGGGACAGGGGTTGCTGGAAACACCATATATTTT. This codes for CASSGGTGVAGNTIYF.

The CDR3 coding sequence is TGTGCCAGCAGTTACTATTTCGGCGCTGAAGCTTTCTTT. Amino acids: CASSYYFGAEAFF. V is TRBV6-5 and J is TRBJ1-1, with D unclear. Per germline, CDR1 MNHEY and CDR2 SVGAGI. Trimming took off 1 base at V and 6 bases at J, with 9 bases between the two ends. The CDR3 totals 13 residues.

The chain recombines TRBV19 with TRBJ1-2, with D perhaps matching TRBD1 (6 bases). The ends were cut back, 7 bases at V and 8 bases at J, with 17 bases in the middle. The CDR3 covers 13 residues. The germline V gene encodes CDR1 LNHDA and CDR2 SQIVND (reference sequence). Here the CDR3 DNA reads TGTGCCAGTAATTACTGGGGGCAACAAGGCTACACCTTC. It is translated as CASNYWGQQGYTF.

The chain employs TRBV2 and TRBJ2-2; D unclear. V was pared by 2 bases and J by 1 base, with 8 bases between. CDR1 is SNHLY and CDR2 is FYNNEI in the germline V gene. The CDR3 runs 15 residues. The CDR3 spells CASSESQMNTGELFF. The CDR3 coding sequence is TGTGCCAGCAGTGAAAGTCAGATGAACACCGGGGAGCTGTTTTTT.

The rearrangement uses TRBV9 and TRBJ1-5, with D unclear. Per the germline V gene, CDR1 is SGDLS and CDR2 is YYNGEE. The CDR3 loop spans 15 amino acids. With 0 bases removed from V and 4 bases from J, the gap between germline ends came to 11 bases. CDR3 nucleotide sequence: TGTGCCAGCAGCGTAGCGGGCGACGGAAATCAGCCCCAGCATTTT. Its protein is CASSVAGDGNQPQHF.

V and J are TRBV5-4 and TRBJ2-7; D is ambiguous. Trimming shortened V by 0 bases and J by 6 bases, and 13 bases separated the two germline ends. CDR1 and CDR2 (germline): SGHNT, YYREEE (reference sequence). CDR3 length equals 14 residues. In nucleotides, the CDR3 is TGTGCCAGCAGCTTGGGACCTTTGGCTTCCGAGCAGTACTTC. Protein: CASSLGPLASEQYF.